This T cell receptor beta chain was profiled in a study of blood T cell repertoires in COVID-19. Study-level information: Researchers got acute and convalescent COVID-19 samples from the United States, Italy and Spain. The analysed material was cDNA or gDNA that came from T cells, B-cell-depleted T cells, or PBMCs.

In the authors' workflow: Quantification of nucleated cells was approximated via reference gene primer amplification. Clones were sequenced by immunoSEQ multiplex PCR, and TCRdb holds only the in-frame ones, with some missing. D and trimming come from the DNA, and the V and J calls and clone size come from that table. The table has about 57,000 clones, 87% seen once. Seattle patients were enrolled during active infection and followed longitudinally. V lost 3 bases to trimming and J lost 4 bases, with 9 bases between them. Germline CDR1 is SQVTM and CDR2 is ANQGSEA. This CDR3 is built from 12 residues.

Material: peripheral blood. The chain has TRBV29-1 and TRBJ1-2; D remains unclear. The receptor comes from a woman older than 75 with COVID-19, enrolled during active disease. CDR3 protein: CSVEVGVYGYTF. CDR3 nucleotides: TGCAGCGTTGAGGTTGGAGTCTATGGCTACACCTTC. The whole variable domain, filled in from reference TRBV29-1 and TRBJ1-2, reads SAVISQKPSRDICQRGTSLTIQCQVDSQVTMMFWYRQQPGQSLTLIATANQGSEATYESGFVIDKFPISRPNLTFSTLTVSNMSPEDSSIYLCSVEVGVYGYTFGSGTRLTVV.